This T cell receptor (beta chain) emerged from a study of blood T cells in healthy people across ages. To note about this clonotype: Its specificity is unknown.

The CDR3 totals 14 residues. Germline CDR1 and CDR2: SGDLS and YYNGEE. Samples each had at least 5 micrograms of total RNA extracted. Combining a sample-barcoded 5' primer with a J-beta primer mix, a second PCR ran for 7 to 11 cycles. MiXCR, applied by TCRdb to the 5' RACE reads, yields one record per CDR3 protein. The sample lists around 790,000 distinct CDR3 sequences; roughly 44% were seen once. Findings of the study overall: More naive CD4+ cells and higher diversity were found in long-lived than in aged donors. A conclusive naive versus antigen-experienced comparison was prevented by the unsorted PBMCs. TCR beta diversity correlated strongly with naive T cell percentage.

This TCR was recovered from a man in his sixties in good health. Sequences were obtained from blood. The rearrangement uses TRBV9 and TRBJ2-7, with D perhaps given as TRBD1 or TRBD2 (5 bases each). The J call could be wrong; TRBJ2-5 is a better fit for the DNA end. CDR3 sequence reads: CASSGGATGETQYF. CDR3 DNA sequence: TGTGCCAGCAGCGGAGGGGCAACGGGAGAGACCCAGTACTTC.